This is a list of T cell receptor beta chains from one sample in a study of T cells in Graves' hyperthyroidism and ophthalmopathy. Each CDR3 protein gets one entry after TCRdb re-called the multiplex PCR reads with MiXCR. The sample yields more than 500,000 distinct CDR3 sequences, 14% to 15% seen once. Sequencing used blood. These TCRs come from a middle-aged woman with Graves' ophthalmopathy. Both conserved end residues are part of each CDR3. A D gene is named only where the DNA matches it firmly. Some rows mark clone size as missing; the rest say once, few, many or name a class of expanded clone.

many | TRBJ2-3 | TRBV12-3/TRBV12-4 | - | TGTGCCAGCAGTCGGGACCAGCAGGATACGCAGTATTTT | CASSRDQQDTQYF
few | TRBJ2-1 | TRBV11-3 | - | TGTGCCAGCAGCCCTCCAAACTCTGCTGCTGAGCAGTTCTTC | CASSPPNSAAEQFF
few | TRBJ2-2 | TRBV4-3 | - | TGCGCCAGCAGCCAAGGGTACGGGAGAAGGTCCGGGGAGCTGGTTTTT | CASSQGYGRRSGELVF
many | TRBJ2-5 | TRBV6-2/TRBV6-3 | - | TGTGCCAGCAGCCAGAGCCGGGAGACCCAGTACTTC | CASSQSRETQYF
many | TRBJ2-7 | TRBV28 | TRBD2 | TGTGCCAGCAGTTTAGGGGGGACTAGCTTCGGCGAGCAGTACTTC | CASSLGGTSFGEQYF
many | TRBJ2-7 | TRBV6-5 | TRBD2 | TGTGCCAGCAGTTACCCTATAGCGGGAGGGCCTCTCGAGCAGTACTTC | CASSYPIAGGPLEQYF
many | TRBJ2-7 | TRBV28 | - | TGTGCCAGCAGTCTTTTAGGGGCCTACGAGCAGTACTTC | CASSLLGAYEQYF
- | TRBJ2-5 | TRBV29-1 | - | TGCAGCGTTGCAACAGGAGGGGGGCAAGAGACCCAGTACTTC | CSVATGGGQETQYF
few | TRBJ2-7 | TRBV5-1 | TRBD2 | TGCGCCAGCAGCTTGGCACAGACTAGCGGGTCTACGAAGCAGTACTTC | CASSLAQTSGSTKQYF
- | TRBJ1-5 | TRBV28 | - | TGTGCCAGCAGGTGGGGGCATCAGCCCCAGCATTTT | CASRWGHQPQHF
many | TRBJ1-1 | TRBV12-3/TRBV12-4 | - | TGTGCCAGCAGTTTAAGTCGAGGGGTAAACACTGAAGCTTTCTTT | CASSLSRGVNTEAFF
- | TRBJ1-6 | TRBV14 | - | TGTGCCAGCAGCCATGGGGTCGGATCACCCCTCCACTTT | CASSHGVGSPLHF
many | TRBJ2-7 | TRBV2 | - | TGTGCCAGTGGGGGAACGGGTAACTCCTACGAGCAGTACTTC | CASGGTGNSYEQYF
many | TRBJ1-5 | TRBV5-6 | - | TGTGCCAGCAGCGCTCTTGGTCTGTCTGATCAGCCCCAGCATTTT | CASSALGLSDQPQHF
few | TRBJ2-7 | TRBV20-1 | - | TGCAGTGCTCTCCGACAGATATACGAGCAGTACTTC | CSALRQIYEQYF
many | TRBJ2-7 | TRBV6-1 | - | TGTGCCAGCAGTGCCTCCGGGACGTTGTCCTACGAGCAGTACTTC | CASSASGTLSYEQYF
few | TRBJ2-2 | TRBV6-5 | TRBD1 | TGTGCCAGCAGTTACGGACAGGCGTTCGGGGAGCTGTTTTTT | CASSYGQAFGELFF
- | TRBJ2-7 | TRBV28 | - | TGTGCCAGCAGTTTAGGGTCCTTTGGGTACGAGCAGTACTTC | CASSLGSFGYEQYF
many | TRBJ1-1 | TRBV2 | - | TGTGCCAGCAGTGAAGTTGCGGGGGGCGGTTTGGACACTGAAGCTTTCTTT | CASSEVAGGGLDTEAFF
- | TRBJ2-6 | TRBV11-2 | - | TGTGCCAGCAGCTTACTTGGCCACGTTGGGGCCAACGTCCTGACTTTC | CASSLLGHVGANVLTF
many | TRBJ2-7 | TRBV12-3/TRBV12-4 | TRBD1 | TGTGCCAGCACCCCGACAGGGGGCTCCTACGAGCAGTACTTC | CASTPTGGSYEQYF
few | TRBJ2-5 | TRBV18 | - | TGTGCCAGCTCACCACCGACGGGGAGATGGGAGACCCAGTACTTC | CASSPPTGRWETQYF
many | TRBJ1-1 | TRBV6-2/TRBV6-3 | - | TGTGCCAGCAGTGACACGGGACGTTTGAACACTGAAGCTTTCTTT | CASSDTGRLNTEAFF
- | TRBJ2-7 | TRBV6-4 | TRBD1 | TGTGCCAGCAGGCTCGATGGGGGGACAGGGTCCTACGAGCAGTACTTC | CASRLDGGTGSYEQYF
many | TRBJ2-7 | TRBV28 | - | TGTGCCAGCACCTTACAATCCCGACCCAGGGGGGCCTACGAGCAGTACTTC | CASTLQSRPRGAYEQYF
many | TRBJ1-2 | TRBV29-1 | TRBD1 | TGCAGCGTGGAAGAACAGGGGGGATATGGCTACACCTTC | CSVEEQGGYGYTF
many | TRBJ2-7 | TRBV2 | TRBD1 | TGTGCCAGCAGAGGGACAGTAAACTACGAGCAGTACTTC | CASRGTVNYEQYF
few | TRBJ1-2 | TRBV7-9 | - | TGTGCCAGCAGCCCCTTGGTAGAATCTATCTATGGCTACACCTTC | CASSPLVESIYGYTF
- | TRBJ2-7 | TRBV19 | TRBD1 | TGTGCCAGTAGTATAGATCATGTTGGGTCGGAAGGGGGCACCTACGAGCAGTACTTC | CASSIDHVGSEGGTYEQYF
many | TRBJ1-1 | TRBV7-2 | - | TGTGCCAGCAGCTTAGGGGGGGAGGGAAGGGCTGAAGCTTTCTTT | CASSLGGEGRAEAFF
many | TRBJ2-2 | TRBV12-3/TRBV12-4 | - | TGTGCCAGCTGTGCAGACGGGGAGCTGTTTTTT | CASCADGELFF
many | TRBJ1-2 | TRBV28 | - | TGTGCCAGCAGGGACATCTATGGCTACACCTTC | CASRDIYGYTF
many | TRBJ2-2 | TRBV20-1 | TRBD1 | TGCAGTGCTAGAGGCTCCGGGACAGACACCGGGGAGCTGTTTTTT | CSARGSGTDTGELFF
many | TRBJ1-5 | TRBV28 | - | TGTGCCAGCACTCGGGACCACAATCAGCCCCAGCATTTT | CASTRDHNQPQHF
- | TRBJ2-7 | TRBV19 | - | TGTGCCAGTAGTATAGGTCACGGGACCTTGTACGAGCAGTACTTC | CASSIGHGTLYEQYF
many | TRBJ1-1 | TRBV6-5 | TRBD1 | TGTGCCAGCAGTTACTCGGGACAGGGGGCTGACACTGAAGCTTTCTTT | CASSYSGQGADTEAFF
many | TRBJ2-7 | TRBV20-1 | TRBD1 | TGCAGTGCTAGAAAGGGACAGGGTATCAACGAGCAGTACTTC | CSARKGQGINEQYF